This T cell receptor beta chain was obtained from a study of Ad26.COV2.S vaccination and SARS-CoV-2 variants. Turning to the study itself: Ad26.COV2.S, an intramuscular injection, was given once or twice 56 days apart.

Assay: immunoSEQ multiplex PCR; the TCRdb copy retains only in-frame clones and omits some. The sample contains around 400,000 clones, 70% to 90% of which appear only once. Regarding the study as a whole: Whether participants received vaccine or placebo, their non-spike TCR breadth was similar.

The germline V gene has CDR1 GTSNPN and CDR2 SVGIG (reference sequence). The CDR3 is 15 amino acids. V was pared by 4 bases and J by 6 bases, with 11 bases of the junction left unmatched. The sample's treatment: about 20 received Ad26.COV2.S at low or high dose, single or two shots; about 5 received placebo; per-sample allocation not given. It was on day 63 after the first vaccine or placebo injection that samples were taken. Expression of Wuhan-strain SARS-CoV-2 spike came from the Ad26 vector that formed the vaccine. Notes on this clone: The antigen remains unidentified.

This chain links TRBV30 with TRBJ2-1; 8 nucleotides align to TRBD2. The receptor's source is a person aged 18-60 years who received the Ad26.COV2.S COVID-19 vaccine or a placebo. Sequences were derived from peripheral blood, sampled in a trial of Ad26.COV2.S vaccine versus placebo. In DNA, the CDR3 is TGTGCCTGGATTGGTGGAGCGGGAGTAAGCAATGAGCAGTTCTTC. Its translation is CAWIGGAGVSNEQFF.